This is a list of T cell receptor beta chains from one sample in a study of CD8+ T cells in alopecia areata. Measured with immunoSEQ multiplex PCR; TCRdb has only the in-frame clones, and not every one. The sample gives some 190,000 clones, more than 55% of which show up once; around 0.7% is in the top ten. The source material was CD4+ T cells sorted from blood, sampled at week 4, from a patient treated with tofacitinib. Source of these receptors: a human donor with alopecia areata. Each CDR3 is given with its conserved first and last residue. A D gene is named only where the DNA matches it firmly. The size field is filled for only some rows; it gives once, few, many or a size class.

TRBV29-1	NA	TRBJ1-2	few	TGCAGCGCTGGGCCGGAGATAAGATTTGGCTACACCTTC	CSAGPEIRFGYTF
TRBV29-1	TRBD1	TRBJ1-4	few	TGCAGCGTGTCCGACAGGGGACTTAATGAAAAACTGTTTTTT	CSVSDRGLNEKLFF
TRBV4-2	NA	TRBJ2-2	NA	TGTGCCAGCAGCCAAGTTCGGCAGGCGGACACCGGGGAGCTGTTTTTT	CASSQVRQADTGELFF
TRBV11-2	NA	TRBJ2-5	NA	TGTGCCAGCAGCTTAGAACCCCGGTCGGAGACCCAGTACTTC	CASSLEPRSETQYF
TRBV29-1	NA	TRBJ2-7	NA	TGCAGCGGGGGCGGGGACTACGAGCAGTACTTC	CSGGGDYEQYF
TRBV6-6	NA	TRBJ1-4	NA	TGTGCCAGCAGTTACTCCGGGGCTGGAGCTAATGAAAAACTGTTTTTT	CASSYSGAGANEKLFF
TRBV4-3	TRBD1	TRBJ1-2	NA	TGCGCCAGCAGCCGACAGGGGGACTATGGCTACACCTTC	CASSRQGDYGYTF
TRBV10-3	NA	TRBJ2-3	NA	TGTGCCATCAGTGAGTCGACAGTGTCAGATACGCAGTATTTT	CAISESTVSDTQYF
TRBV15	NA	TRBJ1-1	NA	TGTGCCACCAGCACTCGGACCGGCACTGAAGCTTTCTTT	CATSTRTGTEAFF
TRBV29-1	NA	TRBJ2-1	NA	TGCAGCGTTGAAAGGGACCCGGGAAGGGTCGAGCAGTTCTTC	CSVERDPGRVEQFF
TRBV27	NA	TRBJ1-1	NA	TGTGCCAGCAGTTTGGACAGAATGGCTGAAGCTTTCTTT	CASSLDRMAEAFF
TRBV15	NA	TRBJ2-1	few	TGTGCCACCAGCAGAGATTTAGGGCAGTTCGTTGATGAGCAGTTCTTC	CATSRDLGQFVDEQFF
TRBV30	NA	TRBJ1-5	NA	TGTGCCTGGAGTGATGGGGTCAATCAGCCCCAGCATTTT	CAWSDGVNQPQHF
TRBV29-1	NA	TRBJ2-7	NA	TGCAGCGTGGACGGGACATTTGGGGAGCAGTACTTC	CSVDGTFGEQYF
TRBV7-8	NA	TRBJ2-1	NA	TGTGCCAGCAGCCGAATAACTAGGAATGAGCAGTTCTTC	CASSRITRNEQFF
TRBV27	NA	TRBJ2-1	NA	TGTGCCAGCAGCAAGAAGGTCCCCTACAATGAGCAGTTCTTC	CASSKKVPYNEQFF
TRBV23-1	TRBD1	TRBJ1-5	few	TGCGCCAGCAGCTACCGGGAGGGGCAGGGGGCAGTGGGTCAGCCCCAGCATTTT	CASSYREGQGAVGQPQHF
TRBV9	NA	TRBJ1-2	NA	TGTGCCAGCAGTCCTCCGGGAAAAAGGGGCTACACCTTC	CASSPPGKRGYTF
TRBV29-1	NA	TRBJ2-7	few	TGCAGCGTTGTGGTCAGGGGAACCTACGAGCAGTACTTC	CSVVVRGTYEQYF
TRBV5-6	NA	TRBJ2-3	NA	TGTGCCAGCAGCAACGACCGAGATACGCAGTATTTT	CASSNDRDTQYF
TRBV4-2	TRBD2	TRBJ2-1	NA	TGTGCCAGCAGCGGACCGGGACTAGGCTACAATGAGCAGTTCTTC	CASSGPGLGYNEQFF
TRBV11-2	NA	TRBJ2-5	NA	TGTGCCAGCAGCTTTCTGGGGGGAGAGACCCAGTACTTC	CASSFLGGETQYF
TRBV30	NA	TRBJ1-5	NA	TGTGCCTGGACTACAGGCGGTACTATGCCCCAGCATTTT	CAWTTGGTMPQHF
TRBV5-1	TRBD2	TRBJ2-5	few	TGCGCCAGCAGCTTGGTGACTAGCGGGAGGAAAGAGACCCAGTACTTC	CASSLVTSGRKETQYF
TRBV19	NA	TRBJ2-3	few	TGTGCCACCTCCACTAGCAGGAGATCAGATACGCAGTATTTT	CATSTSRRSDTQYF
TRBV2	NA	TRBJ2-1	NA	TGTGCCAGCAGAGGGGTAGGGGCGGCTGAGCAGTTCTTC	CASRGVGAAEQFF
TRBV27	TRBD2	TRBJ2-3	NA	TGTGCCAGCAGAGACCGACTAGCGATCGCAGATACGCAGTATTTT	CASRDRLAIADTQYF
TRBV9	NA	TRBJ2-7	NA	TGTGCCAGCAGCGTAGGCGGGACTCAGGGAGGAGAGCAGTACTTC	CASSVGGTQGGEQYF
TRBV2	NA	TRBJ1-2	NA	TGTGCCAGCAGTGCGGACGATCCCCGATATGGCTACACCTTC	CASSADDPRYGYTF
TRBV7-6	NA	TRBJ2-1	NA	TGTGCCAGCAGCTTACGGATCCAGGGGCGTGAGCAGTTCTTC	CASSLRIQGREQFF
TRBV30	NA	TRBJ1-1	once	TGTGCCTGGAGTGGGGGCCACCCGAACTCTGAAGCTTTCTTT	CAWSGGHPNSEAFF
TRBV5-1	TRBD1	TRBJ2-7	NA	TGCGCCAGCAGCCCAGGACAGGGGATGGGCGAGCAGTACTTC	CASSPGQGMGEQYF
TRBV6-5	TRBD1	TRBJ2-7	few	TGTGCCAGCAGTTACTCGCCAGGGGGAACCTACGAGCAGTACTTC	CASSYSPGGTYEQYF
TRBV2	TRBD1	TRBJ1-1	NA	TGTGCCAGCAGGGCTCAGGGGGCGCGAACTGAAGCTTTCTTT	CASRAQGARTEAFF
TRBV13	NA	TRBJ2-4	NA	TGTGCCAGCAGCCGTCGGTCCAGGGAAAACATTCAGTACTTC	CASSRRSRENIQYF
TRBV18	TRBD2	TRBJ2-7	NA	TGTGCCAGCTCACAAGGGACTAGCGGTTACGAGCAGTACTTC	CASSQGTSGYEQYF